This T cell receptor (beta chain) was captured in a study of cytomegalovirus exposure and HLA in healthy donors. Study-wide findings and caveats: Some public TCRs appeared in many individuals, while most sequences were rare. Presence/absence analyses supposed approximately even sequencing depth among donors. Links to common viral pathogens appeared, in a later analysis, for several of the most significant clusters.

In regard to this clone: Its antigen is not identified.

This CDR3 is 13 amino acids long. The germline gives CDR1 SSHAT, CDR2 FNYEAQ (reference sequence). After removal of 8 bases from V and 6 bases from J, the junction contained 7 bases not matched to a gene. Donors were nominally healthy when sampled, though unrecorded immune exposures were likely. Researchers ran the PCR with 60 Vbeta and 13 Jbeta primers. Clones were read by immunoSEQ multiplex PCR, and TCRdb kept only the in-frame ones, dropping some. The sample yields about 120,000 clones, about 64% seen once. The J gene is TRBJ2-1, the V gene TRBV7-7; 7 bases align to TRBD2. Sequenced sample: PBMCs. The source of this sequence is a man aged 18 to 30 in good health and CMV-seropositive. DNA of the CDR3: TGTGCCAGCGCCACCACGGGGGGCAATGAGCAGTTCTTC. Translated, it gives CASATTGGNEQFF.